Each of the 25 T cell receptor beta chains below was sequenced from the same sample in a study of human T cells and chemical hapten exposure. Each CDR3 protein is one row after TCRdb ran MiXCR on the RACE reads. The table has over 150,000 distinct CDR3 sequences, about 27% seen once. As for time point: patch test 3, about 24 weeks after DPC sensitization. The sample's treatment: therapeutic diphenylcyclopropenone sensitization with weekly scalp DPC. Sequences were derived from whole blood, sampled in connection with sensitization to the hapten diphenylcyclopropenone (DPC). The receptors here all came from a woman younger than 30 with alopecia areata. Some clones in this sample may be carry-over from other donors' samples.

This rearrangement joins TRBV27 to TRBJ2-3; 9 bases fit TRBD2. The V and J ends lost 1 base and 1 base, in that order; junction bases with no gene match: 6. CDR3 length: 17 residues. CDR1 is MNHEY and CDR2 is SMNVEV in the germline V gene (reference sequence). The CDR3: CASSLLLAGPGTDTQYF. In nucleotides, the CDR3 is TGTGCCAGCAGTTTATTACTAGCGGGCCCAGGCACAGATACGCAGTATTTT.

The rearrangement uses TRBV6-6 and TRBJ1-4; 7 bases fit TRBD1. V was clipped by 6 bases and J by 7 bases; unmatched bases: 8. CDR3 length: 14 amino acids. Looked up from germline, CDR1 is MNHNY and CDR2 is SVGAGI (reference sequence). CDR3 nucleotides: TGTGCCAGCAGGGAGACAGGGAGGGGTGAAAAACTGTTTTTT. It translates to CASRETGRGEKLFF.

This clonotype was picked up a small number of times. The chain is built from TRBV4-1 and TRBJ2-4; D is perhaps TRBD2 (5 bases). Trimming cost V 3 bases and J 3 bases, with 9 bases left between them. Germline V gene sequence: CDR1 MGHRA, CDR2 YSYEKL. The CDR3 sequence is 14 residues long. The CDR3 DNA follows: TGCGCCAGCAGCCACCCAGGAGGCAAAAACATTCAGTACTTC. Translated, it gives CASSHPGGKNIQYF.

The chain recombines TRBV15 with TRBJ2-5; D gene ambiguous. Germline V CDR1 and CDR2: LNHNV, YYDKDF (reference sequence). This CDR3 is built from 17 residues. V was trimmed by 5 bases and J by 5 bases, leaving 24 bases between them. The CDR3 DNA reads as TGTGCCACCAGCGTAACTATGACCCCTAGTACGCGGGAGACCCAGTACTTC. Translated: CATSVTMTPSTRETQYF.

A word on this clonotype: The junction departs from germline at one end; a sequencing error may be responsible. V usage is TRBV24-1 and J usage is TRBJ2-2; D remains unclear. The CDR3 is 13 residues long. From germline, CDR1 is KGHDR and CDR2 SFDVKD. The DNA of the CDR3 is TGTGCCACCAGCGATTATGCCCGCCGGGAGCTGTTTTTT. This sequence encodes CATSDYARRELFF.

There are many counts of this clonotype. This chain uses TRBV27 with TRBJ1-3, with D possibly being TRBD1 (6 bases). Germline CDR1 is MNHEY and CDR2 is SMNVEV (reference sequence). V was trimmed by 3 bases and J by 0 bases, leaving 9 bases between them. The length of the CDR3 is 15 residues. The DNA for the CDR3 is TGTGCCAGCAGTTTCCGGACAGACTCTGGAAACACCATATATTTT. It translates to CASSFRTDSGNTIYF.

This clonotype occurred once. The J gene is TRBJ2-1, the V gene TRBV6-5; perhaps TRBD1 as D (6 bases). This CDR3 spans 19 amino acids. Germline V CDR1 and CDR2: MNHEY, SVGAGI. V was pared by 10 bases and J by 7 bases, with 35 bases between. The CDR3 nucleotides read TGTGCCAATACGATACCCCACAGGGTTGAACACAGGATGGGGAATGAGCAGTTCTTC. Translating it yields CANTIPHRVEHRMGNEQFF.

This clonotype was detected a few times. This rearrangement joins TRBV7-2 to TRBJ2-7; 9 bases fit TRBD2. J gave up 2 bases and V 7 bases, and 9 bases lay outside the gene matches. The CDR3 covers 15 residues. Looked up from germline, CDR1 is SGHTA and CDR2 is FQGNSA. This chain's CDR3 is CASTQTSGSTYEQYF. CDR3 coding DNA: TGTGCCAGCACCCAAACTAGCGGGTCTACCTACGAGCAGTACTTC.

V is TRBV5-1 and J is TRBJ1-1; D is possibly TRBD1 (5 bases). Trimming removed 0 bases from V and 0 bases from J, with 9 bases in between. Germline V gene data show CDR1 as SGHRS and CDR2 as YFSETQ. This CDR3 is 15 amino acids long. The CDR3 spells CASSLGDRMNTEAFF. CDR3 in DNA: TGCGCCAGCAGCTTGGGAGACAGAATGAACACTGAAGCTTTCTTT.

This clonotype was detected only a few times. The chain joins TRBV7-9 to TRBJ2-7; a weak D match, TRBD2 (5 bases). The germline CDR1 and CDR2 sequences are SEHNR and FQNEAQ (reference sequence). This CDR3 is 13 amino acids long. V lost 2 bases and J 7 bases, leaving 12 bases between the germline ends. CDR3: CASSLQDPGEQYF. The CDR3, as DNA: TGTGCCAGCAGCTTACAGGACCCGGGGGAGCAGTACTTC.

CDR3 sequence reads: CASSQEGMGGPAFF. The CDR3 bases are TGCGCCAGCAGCCAAGAGGGGATGGGGGGCCCAGCTTTCTTT. The chain recombines TRBV4-3 with TRBJ1-1, with D possibly being TRBD1 (6 bases). This CDR3 is built from 14 residues. The V gene's germline CDR1 is LGHNA and CDR2 YSLEER. V lost 0 bases, J lost 10 bases, and 15 bases lay in between.

The sample holds a few counts of this clonotype. This chain uses TRBV6-2 or TRBV6-3 with TRBJ1-1; D is undetermined. CDR3 length: 15 amino acids. Trimming pared 5 bases from V and 0 bases from J, leaving 13 bases between. Germline lookup yields CDR1 MNHEY and CDR2 SVGEGT. In DNA, the CDR3 is TGTGCCAGCAGTACCGGGTCCTTTATGAACACTGAAGCTTTCTTT. The encoded protein is CASSTGSFMNTEAFF.

This clonotype has only a few counts. V gene TRBV7-6 combines with J gene TRBJ1-2; D remains ambiguous. Trimming pared 5 bases from V and 7 bases from J, leaving 14 bases between. This CDR3 has 13 amino acids. Germline values: CDR1 SGHVS, CDR2 FNYEAQ. CDR3 in amino acids: CASSPSRRVGYTF. The CDR3 DNA reads TGTGCCAGCAGCCCCTCTCGCCGGGTTGGCTACACCTTC.

This clonotype was seen many times. V usage is TRBV5-5 and J usage is TRBJ1-1, with D uncertain. V was pared by 0 bases and J by 4 bases, with 7 bases between. CDR1 and CDR2 (germline): SGHKS, YYEKEE (reference sequence). This CDR3 has 13 residues. This CDR3 is CASSLVPGTEAFF. The CDR3 nucleotides are TGTGCCAGCAGCTTGGTGCCTGGCACTGAAGCTTTCTTT.

In this sample, this clonotype turned up a few times. The chain links TRBV6-2 or TRBV6-3 to TRBJ2-5, with D possibly TRBD2 on 5 matching bases. Trimming pared 0 bases from V and 5 bases from J, leaving 13 bases between. The length of the CDR3 is 15 residues. The germline CDR1 and CDR2 sequences are MNHEY and SVGEGT. The CDR3 protein is CASSYSGTSRETQYF. CDR3 sequence (DNA): TGTGCCAGCAGTTACTCGGGTACTAGTAGGGAGACCCAGTACTTC.

This chain links TRBV28 with TRBJ2-3; 11 positions match TRBD2. The CDR3 spans 12 residues. Germline loops: CDR1 MDHEN, CDR2 SYDVKM. The CDR3: CATSGVPDTQYF. Here the CDR3 DNA reads TGTGCGACTAGCGGGGTTCCAGATACGCAGTATTTT.

As to this clonotype: The DNA is left out, because the CDR3 cannot be placed on it with certainty; the CDR3 is given as TCRdb lists it. The chain employs TRBV21-1 and TRBJ1-1; the table names TRBD1, a call not compared with the DNA. TRBV21-1 is a listed pseudogene. The CDR3 region is 18 residues in length, termini included. CDR3 in amino acids: CASSKAVAPGTLNTEAFF.

The V gene is TRBV2, the J gene TRBJ1-1; D gene ambiguous. The germline V gene has CDR1 SNHLY and CDR2 FYNNEI. Trimming took off 4 bases at V and 6 bases at J, with 9 bases between the two ends. This CDR3 is 12 amino acids long. The CDR3 sequence is CASSVRYSEAFF. Here the CDR3 DNA reads TGTGCCAGCAGTGTACGGTACTCTGAAGCTTTCTTT.

This clonotype was recorded a few times. The chain is built from TRBV24-1 and TRBJ1-5; D is perhaps TRBD1 (5 bases). V was pared by 4 bases and J by 5 bases, with 5 bases between. The CDR3 length is 12 residues. Looked up from germline, CDR1 is KGHDR and CDR2 is SFDVKD. The CDR3 protein is CATSEGDQPQHF. The CDR3 nucleotides read TGTGCCACCAGTGAAGGGGATCAGCCCCAGCATTTT.

Here the CDR3 reads CSVDGETQYF. CDR3 nucleotides: TGCAGCGTTGACGGGGAGACCCAGTACTTC. The chain links TRBV29-1 to TRBJ2-5; D unclear. The CDR3 spans 10 residues. CDR1 SQVTM and CDR2 ANQGSEA come from the germline V gene. Trimming took off 3 bases at V and 5 bases at J, with 4 bases between the two ends.

This clonotype came up a few times. The V and J genes are TRBV24-1 and TRBJ1-1, with D unresolved. The CDR3 totals 13 residues. The V end was cut by 7 bases, the J end by 6 bases, with 14 bases between. From germline, CDR1 is KGHDR and CDR2 SFDVKD. The CDR3 region has the DNA TGTGCCACCAGCGGAGGCCTATCGCCTGAAGCTTTCTTT. As protein: CATSGGLSPEAFF.

This clonotype was counted a few times. The J gene is TRBJ2-5, the V gene TRBV6-2 or TRBV6-3; D might be TRBD2 (5 bases). The CDR3 has 13 residues. CDR1 is MNHEY, CDR2 SVGEGT, per germline. V gave up 6 bases and J gave up 5 bases, with 13 bases separating them. CDR3 DNA sequence: TGTGCCAGCAGCCCACCTTGGGAGGAGACCCAGTACTTC. It is translated as CASSPPWEETQYF.

The count of this clonotype is one. The chain combines TRBV18 with TRBJ2-1; no definite D call. Germline-derived CDR1 and CDR2 are KGHSH and LQKENI. V shed 3 bases and J shed 7 bases, with 13 bases lying between them. CDR3 length: 14 residues. In nucleotides, the CDR3 is TGTGCCAGCTCACCCCCTTCCCTCCGAAATGAGCAGTTCTTC. This translates into CASSPPSLRNEQFF.

The chain joins TRBV4-2 to TRBJ1-4; D call uncertain. The V and J ends lost 1 base and 8 bases respectively, with 8 bases between them. Per the germline V gene, CDR1 is LGHNA and CDR2 is YNFKEQ. The CDR3 is 13 residues long. The CDR3 loop is CASSQGEEEKLFF. The CDR3 DNA sequence: TGTGCCAGCAGCCAAGGAGAAGAAGAAAAACTGTTTTTT.

This clonotype was counted a few times. The genes are TRBV7-2 and TRBJ2-7, with unresolved D. The V gene lost 3 bases and the J gene lost 1 base, with 10 bases spanning the gap. From germline, CDR1 is SGHTA and CDR2 FQGNSA. The CDR3 sequence is 14 residues long. Written as DNA, the CDR3 is TGTGCCAGCAGCTTTACCACAACGTCCTACGAGCAGTACTTC. This gives the protein CASSFTTTSYEQYF.